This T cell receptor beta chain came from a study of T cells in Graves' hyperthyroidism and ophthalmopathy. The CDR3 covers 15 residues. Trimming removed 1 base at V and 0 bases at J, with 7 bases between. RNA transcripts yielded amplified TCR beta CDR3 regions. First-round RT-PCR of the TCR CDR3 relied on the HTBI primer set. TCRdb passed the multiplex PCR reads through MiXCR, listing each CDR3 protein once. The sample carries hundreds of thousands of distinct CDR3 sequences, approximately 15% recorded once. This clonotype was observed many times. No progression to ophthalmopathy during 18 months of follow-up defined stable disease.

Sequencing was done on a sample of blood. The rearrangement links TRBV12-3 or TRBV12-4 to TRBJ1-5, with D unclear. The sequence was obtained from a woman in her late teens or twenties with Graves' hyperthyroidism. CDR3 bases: TGTGCCAGCAGTTTAGTAGGGAATAGCAATCAGCCCCAGCATTTT. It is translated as CASSLVGNSNQPQHF.